Following are 15 T cell receptor beta chains from one sample sequenced in a study of OX40 agonist ivuxolimab in advanced cancers. Assay: immunoSEQ multiplex PCR; the TCRdb copy retains only in-frame clones and omits some. The repertoire holds 50,000 to 70,000 clones, with 85% as singletons. The sample in question was CD4+ or CD8+ T cells sorted from blood, obtained in a trial of the OX40 agonist ivuxolimab. Receptor source: an adult with an advanced solid tumor such as melanoma, head and neck, liver or kidney cancer.

J is TRBJ2-1 and V is TRBV11-2; no definite D call. Trimming removed 4 bases at V and 6 bases at J, with 4 bases between. This CDR3 has 11 residues. Germline CDR1 is SGHAT and CDR2 is FQNNGV. In nucleotides, the CDR3 is TGTGCCAGCAGCTGGGGCAATGAGCAGTTCTTC. Protein sequence: CASSWGNEQFF.

The CDR3 region has the DNA TGTGCCAGCAGCCAAGCGGGACTAGCCTTATACGAGCAGTACTTC. Translating gives CASSQAGLALYEQYF. The chain is built from TRBV28 and TRBJ2-7; TRBD2 aligns across 9 bases. V lost 6 bases and J lost 4; bases outside the gene matches: 10. The CDR3 covers 15 residues. Germline assignment: CDR1 MDHEN and CDR2 SYDVKM.

The CDR3 DNA sequence: TGTGCCAGCAGCTTATCGGGCGGCTCCTACAATGAGCAGTTCTTC. This sequence encodes CASSLSGGSYNEQFF. The gene calls are TRBV7-2 and TRBJ2-1; D is unclear. The CDR3 totals 15 residues. Trimming took 2 bases from V and 0 from J, leaving 8 bases between them. Per the germline V gene, CDR1 is SGHTA and CDR2 is FQGNSA.

This sequence joins TRBV30 and TRBJ1-6; no clear D gene. Germline V CDR1 and CDR2: GTSNPN, SVGIG (reference sequence). CDR3 length: 14 residues. The germline V and J ends were trimmed by 1 base and 11 bases, with 15 bases remaining between them. CDR3 nucleotides: TGTGCCTGGAGTGGCCCGACGGCCGCCGCACCCCTCCACTTT. Residues: CAWSGPTAAAPLHF.

The J gene is TRBJ1-5, the V gene TRBV28; D is possibly TRBD1 (6 bases). Trimming removed 7 bases from V and 4 bases from J, with 23 bases in between. Germline assignment: CDR1 MDHEN and CDR2 SYDVKM. The CDR3 runs to 17 residues. In DNA, the CDR3 is TGTGCCAGCATCTCATTGGGACCAGGGGCGTCAAATCAGCCCCAGCATTTT. Amino acids: CASISLGPGASNQPQHF.

The chain recombines TRBV10-3 with TRBJ2-7, with TRBD2 identical over 7 bases. Per germline, CDR1 ENHRY and CDR2 SYGVKD. V gave up 5 bases and J gave up 2 bases; unmatched junction bases: 3. This CDR3 comprises 13 residues. DNA for the CDR3: TGTGCCATCAGTCCCGGGACTACCTACGAGCAGTACTTC. The encoded protein is CAISPGTTYEQYF.

The V gene is TRBV5-4, the J gene TRBJ2-7; TRBD2 matches 7 bases. The CDR3 is 13 amino acids. CDR1 is SGHNT and CDR2 is YYREEE in the germline V gene (reference sequence). J lost 7 bases, V lost 2 bases, and 6 bases had no gene match. CDR3 nucleotides: TGTGCCAGCAGCTTCGTACTAGCGTGGGAGCAGTACTTC. Translation gives CASSFVLAWEQYF. The whole variable domain, filled in from reference TRBV5-4 and TRBJ2-7, reads ETGVTQSPTHLIKTRGQQVTLRCSSQSGHNTVSWYQQALGQGPQFIFQYYREEENGRGNFPPRFSGLQFPNYSSELNVNALELDDSALYLCASSFVLAWEQYFGPGTRLTVT.

The chain couples TRBV28 to TRBJ2-5, with D possibly called TRBD1 or TRBD2 (5 bases each). The last part of the DNA fits TRBJ2-7 better; the J call may be wrong. The CDR3 extends over 15 amino acids. Germline-derived CDR1 and CDR2 are MDHEN and SYDVKM. CDR3 residues: CASSSSGTVYYEQYF. The CDR3 nucleotides are TGTGCCAGCAGTTCATCGGGGACGGTTTACTACGAGCAGTACTTC.

V and J are TRBV5-1 and TRBJ2-2, with 11 bases lining up with TRBD2. From germline, CDR1 is SGHRS and CDR2 YFSETQ. The CDR3 is 15 amino acids. The ends lost 3 bases at V and 8 bases at J; junction bases unmatched: 6. The CDR3 sequence: CASSSGTSGVGELFF. Here the CDR3 DNA reads TGCGCCAGCAGCTCCGGGACTAGCGGAGTGGGGGAGCTGTTTTTT.

The V gene is TRBV5-4, the J gene TRBJ2-5; TRBD2 matches at 8 bases. The CDR3 consists of 14 residues. The J segment lost 4 bases and the V segment lost 2 bases, leaving 4 bases of the junction unmatched. The germline CDR1 and CDR2 sequences are SGHNT and YYREEE (reference sequence). CDR3 DNA sequence: TGTGCCAGCAGCTTAAGCGGGAGTAGAGAGACCCAGTACTTC. This sequence encodes CASSLSGSRETQYF.

This clone was counted a few times. V usage is TRBV10-3 and J usage is TRBJ1-1; D is uncertain. The V end was cut by 3 bases, the J end by 3 bases, with 17 bases between. Germline CDR1 reads ENHRY; CDR2 reads SYGVKD. The CDR3 loop spans 16 amino acids. The CDR3 DNA is TGTGCCATCAGTGAAGGTCCAGGTCGAGAGGACACTGAAGCTTTCTTT. Encoded protein: CAISEGPGREDTEAFF.

The CDR3 DNA reads as TGTGCCAGCAGCTCCTTCATGACGGCGGACGAGCAGTACTTC. Amino acid sequence: CASSSFMTADEQYF. This chain connects TRBV13 to TRBJ2-7; the D is unclear. The CDR3 consists of 14 residues. Germline values: CDR1 PRHDT, CDR2 FYEKMQ (reference sequence). V was cut by 4 bases and J by 5 bases, with 15 bases left in between. The complete variable domain, with remaining parts taken from reference TRBV13 and TRBJ2-7, reads AAGVIQSPRHLIKEKRETATLKCYPIPRHDTVYWYQQGPGQDPQFLISFYEKMQSDKGSIPDRFSAQQFSDYHSELNMSSLELGDSALYFCASSSFMTADEQYFGPGTRLTVT.

This clone was recorded a few times. This sequence joins TRBV7-3 and TRBJ2-1, with D perhaps TRBD2 (6 bases). The CDR3 covers 15 residues. Germline V CDR1 and CDR2: SGHTA, FQGTGA. With 6 bases removed from V and 3 bases from J, the gap between germline ends came to 15 bases. The CDR3 bases are TGTGCCAGCAGTTTTCAGGGAGGAGGCTACAATGAGCAGTTCTTC. It translates to CASSFQGGGYNEQFF.

This chain joins TRBV2 and TRBJ1-2; D might be TRBD1 (5 bases). The CDR3 has 12 amino acids. V was trimmed by 10 bases and J by 4 bases, leaving 13 bases between them. Looked up from germline, CDR1 is SNHLY and CDR2 is FYNNEI. The CDR3 spells CATHKGPYGYTF. The CDR3 nucleotides read TGTGCCACTCACAAGGGGCCCTATGGCTACACCTTC.

The chain recombines TRBV5-4 with TRBJ2-4; D gene uncertain. This CDR3 is 15 amino acids long. Germline V lookup: CDR1 SGHNT, CDR2 YYREEE (reference sequence). The V end was cut by 0 bases, the J end by 13 bases, with 20 bases between. CDR3 protein: CASSLGGYYEEGQYF. The CDR3 coding sequence is TGTGCCAGCAGCTTGGGGGGATACTACGAGGAAGGCCAGTACTTC.